This TCR beta chain came from a study of shared clonotypes between healthy human individuals (dated by TCRdb to about 2020). Background on the whole study: The cohort comprised a couple of women and a few men aged 18 to 49 years. For each donor, CD4 naive and CD4 memory were each given three plates, CD8 naive was given two plates, and CD8 memory was given one plate. To estimate repertoire size and how much clonotypes are shared between individuals, the study performed deep sequencing of blood TCR repertoires from a few healthy adults. Different laboratories and diverse techniques were used to prepare libraries and sequence TCR repertoires, to increase sequencing depth and limit assay-specific biases. Each donor's leukapheresis produced roughly between roughly 0.94 and 9.5 billion PBMCs. General study outcomes and caveats: The small number of donors limited the genetic and exposure-history diversity represented. Larger estimated clonotype richness was generally found for naive subsets than for memory subsets. Rarefaction of sorted-subset datasets indicated incomplete sequencing despite the large sequencing depth. Sampling was limited to blood, and TCR repertoires in tissue likely differ from TCR repertoires in blood. About 5% of naive CD4, approximately 3.7% of naive CD8, approximately 2% of memory CD4, and approximately 0.4% of memory CD8 clonotypes were shared across four donors. Pairwise subsampling led to the expectation that sequencing depth would affect the degree of clonotype sharing among donors. Higher generation probabilities were observed for clonotypes shared by all four sorted-subset donors than for non-shared clonotypes.

Donors were healthy HIV-negative adults with no recently reported acute infections or vaccinations. Only Caucasian adults living in Nashville, Tennessee, USA were represented among the donors. CD4+ T cells were enriched by magnetic negative selection, after which naive cells were positively selected on CD45RA and the negative fraction was taken as the memory subset. After blood collection by leukapheresis, PBMCs were isolated using Ficoll-Histopaque density gradient centrifugation and then cryopreserved in the vapor phase of liquid nitrogen. Analytical flow cytometry was used to check the purity and quantity of each magnetically sorted T cell population. Genomic DNA was isolated from every sorted fraction and measured by UV absorbance on a Nanodrop 2000c. A single count supports this clone. This clone's antigen is unknown. Base qualities are not provided; no much larger clone lies one nucleotide away.

Using the deep immunoSEQ assay, TCR CDR3 regions were amplified from genomic DNA by multiplex PCR. Genomic DNA extracted from each cell subset was distributed evenly over all wells of several immunoSEQ 96-well plates, and each plate served as one replicate. For sorted subsets, roughly 0.2 ug genomic DNA, equal to 25,000 to 35,000 T cell genomes, was loaded into each replicate PCR. Purified libraries were quantified with a Qubit 3.0 fluorometer, sized on a Bioanalyzer 2100, and re-quantified with the KAPA Library Quantification kit. A separate single-read 150-cycle Illumina NextSeq 550 flow cell was used to sequence each immunoSEQ 96-well plate. Per the authors' processing: Because the immunoSEQ output included only junctional sequences and no quality scores, the filtering could not be the same as the filtering used for full-length reads. Sequences were annotated with PyIR, a Python wrapper for IgBLAST v1.9, using IMGT germline references to assign V/J genes and CDR3. Any read was removed if the V/J assignment was weak (E-value above 1e-6), the CDR3 was missing, or the read contained stop codons, out-of-frame junctions, or ambiguous translated residues. V3J clonotypes were defined as sequences sharing the same inferred V gene, J gene, and CDR3 amino acid sequence. Percentage overlap between repertoires was computed as shared unique clonotypes divided by the size of the smaller repertoire. RTK rarefaction, the Chao1 estimator, and Recon v2.1 estimates of unobserved clonotypes were used to assess repertoire richness. Generation probabilities were computed with OLGA for all TCRbeta clonotypes obtained by the gDNA method from a few donors. This immuneACCESS table, as held by TCRdb, lists in-frame sequences with V and J called but not all clones. Of the missing ones, under half trace to an unresolved V gene in checked studies; the others have no known cause. The DNA gave D and trimming, while V, J and clone size come from that table. The sample yields 2,500,000 or so clones; around 92% were counted once. The ten largest clones take up 0.37% of the sample.

Compared with germline, V lacks 2 bases and J lacks 3 bases; bases without a gene match: 4. CDR1 and CDR2, looked up from the germline V gene, are MDHEN and SYDVKM. Its CDR3 holds 15 amino acids, cysteine through phenylalanine. The sequence is cut down to CDR3 DNA, 45 bases in frame from base 1. The sample was naive CD4+ T cells from PBMCs. Reading the label with the study, this specimen's cell subset or site is: CD45RA+ positively selected. The sequence was collected from a man between 18 and 29 years old in good health. Some clones in this sample may be carry-over from other donors' samples. The chain joins TRBV28 to TRBJ1-5; a stretch of 7 junction bases matches TRBD1. The CDR3 protein sequence reads: CASSLGDRDNQPQHF. The nucleotide sequence is TGTGCCAGCAGTTTAGGAGACAGGGACAATCAGCCCCAGCATTTT. With the portions outside the CDR3 filled from the reference TRBV28 and TRBJ1-5 genes, the complete variable region becomes DVKVTQSSRYLVKRTGEKVFLECVQDMDHENMFWYRQDPGLGLRLIYFSYDVKMKEKGDIPEGYSVSREKKERFSLILESASTNQTSMYLCASSLGDRDNQPQHFGDGTRLSIL.